These 8 T cell receptor beta chains share one sample of origin, sequenced in a study of regulatory T cells in long-lasting Graves disease. Arm-PCR of CDR3 regions and iRepertoire HTBI primers were used to build TCR beta libraries. TCRdb analysed the multiplex PCR reads with MiXCR anew, one entry per CDR3 protein. The sample yields about 420,000 distinct CDR3 sequences, roughly 17% seen once. The sample's time point: newly diagnosed GD, antithyroid drugs for less than 3 months. PBMCs were the source of the RNA used for TCR sequencing. The same data also contributed to another study, on T cells in Graves' hyperthyroidism and ophthalmopathy.

Sequencing used peripheral blood mononuclear cells (PBMCs), obtained at new diagnosis, from a patient treated with antithyroid drugs. These receptors were obtained from a young woman with Graves disease.

The CDR3: CASSQDLGGLGNEQFF. As DNA, the CDR3 is TGTGCCAGCAGCCAAGATCTGGGGGGTTTGGGCAATGAGCAGTTCTTC. This sequence joins TRBV3-1 and TRBJ2-1, with D tentatively TRBD2 (6 bases). Trimming cost V 0 bases and J 6 bases, with 15 bases left between them. This CDR3 spans 16 amino acids. The V gene's germline CDR1 is LGHDT and CDR2 YNNKEL (reference sequence).

This clonotype has only a few counts. The chain uses TRBV29-1 and TRBJ1-2, with 9 positions matching TRBD1. Germline V gives CDR1 SQVTM, CDR2 ANQGSEA. The trim removed 0 bases at V and 5 bases at J, leaving 7 bases unmatched. The CDR3 extends over 15 amino acids. The CDR3 DNA reads as TGCAGCGTTGAAGAGGTGGGGACAGGGAATTATGGCTACACCTTC. Its translation: CSVEEVGTGNYGYTF.

This chain uses TRBV6-1 with TRBJ2-2, with 8 bases aligning to TRBD1. The CDR3 runs 16 residues. V was pared by 4 bases and J by 1 base, with 5 bases of the junction left unmatched. The germline gives CDR1 MNHNS, CDR2 SASEGT. CDR3 amino acids: CASSARGTGNTGELFF. The CDR3 DNA reads TGTGCCAGCAGTGCACGAGGGACAGGGAACACCGGGGAGCTGTTTTTT.

This clonotype was recorded at least ten times. The chain joins TRBV3-1 to TRBJ1-4; TRBD1 aligns across 8 bases. The ends lost 8 bases at V and 13 bases at J; junction bases unmatched: 6. CDR3 length: 11 amino acids. The germline gives CDR1 LGHDT, CDR2 YNNKEL (reference sequence). CDR3 bases: TGTGCCAGCCGAGGGGGGACAGGACTGTTTTTT. It is translated as CASRGGTGLFF.

This clonotype was seen a handful of times. One base away lies a much larger clone, so this may be a sequencing read error. The rearrangement joins TRBV2 to TRBJ2-1; 14 bases align to TRBD2. Germline V gives CDR1 SNHLY, CDR2 FYNNEI. V trimming: 6 bases; J trimming: 8 bases; junction bases outside the gene matches: 3. The CDR3 extends over 14 amino acids. CDR3 residues: CASRGTSGSDEQFF. As DNA, the CDR3 is TGTGCCAGCAGAGGGACTAGCGGGAGCGATGAGCAGTTCTTC.

The chain combines TRBV6-2 or TRBV6-3 with TRBJ1-2, with D possibly matching TRBD1 (5 bases). The V and J ends lost 5 bases and 2 bases respectively, with 21 bases between them. The CDR3 totals 17 residues. From germline, CDR1 is MNHEY and CDR2 SVGEGT. The CDR3 DNA reads TGTGCCAGCAGTGAACCAATGCGTAGGGGAAAGAACTATGGCTACACCTTC. Translation gives CASSEPMRRGKNYGYTF.

The V gene is TRBV9, the J gene TRBJ2-1, with 12 bases aligning to TRBD1. In germline, CDR1 is SGDLS, CDR2 YYNGEE. The CDR3 consists of 18 residues. V shed 4 bases, J shed 8 bases, and the junction held 16 bases outside the gene matches. The DNA for the CDR3 is TGTGCCAGCAGCACTACCGGGACAGGGGGCTTTTATGGCGATGAGCAGTTCTTC. Translation: CASSTTGTGGFYGDEQFF.

V usage is TRBV27 and J usage is TRBJ2-1; 7 bases match TRBD2. Germline CDR1 MNHEY, CDR2 SMNVEV (reference sequence). Trimming cost V 6 bases and J 9 bases; bases outside gene matches: 14. The CDR3 covers 15 residues. CDR3 sequence reads: CASRPELAITFEQFF. In nucleotides, the CDR3 is TGTGCCAGCAGACCGGAACTAGCGATAACCTTTGAGCAGTTCTTC.